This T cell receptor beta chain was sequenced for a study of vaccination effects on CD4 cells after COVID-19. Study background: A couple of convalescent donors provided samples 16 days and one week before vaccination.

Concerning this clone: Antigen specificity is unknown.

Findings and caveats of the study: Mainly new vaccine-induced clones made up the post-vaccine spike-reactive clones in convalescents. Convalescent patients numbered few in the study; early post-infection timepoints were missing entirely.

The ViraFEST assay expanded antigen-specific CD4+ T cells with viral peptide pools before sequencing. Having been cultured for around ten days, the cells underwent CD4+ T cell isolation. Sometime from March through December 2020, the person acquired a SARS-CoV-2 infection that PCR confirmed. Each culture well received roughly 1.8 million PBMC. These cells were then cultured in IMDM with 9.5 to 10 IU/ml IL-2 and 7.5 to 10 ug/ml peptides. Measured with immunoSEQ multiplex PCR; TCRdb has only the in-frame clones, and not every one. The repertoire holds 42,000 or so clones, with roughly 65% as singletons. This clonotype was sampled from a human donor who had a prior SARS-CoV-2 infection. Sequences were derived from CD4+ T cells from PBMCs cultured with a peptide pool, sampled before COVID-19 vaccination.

This CDR3 is CASSAEGLRTGELFF. CDR3 nucleotide sequence: TGTGCCAGCAGCGCCGAGGGTTTGAGGACCGGGGAGCTGTTTTTT. V usage is TRBV9 and J usage is TRBJ2-2; D might be TRBD2 (5 bases). The V gene lost 3 bases and the J gene lost 5 bases, with 14 bases spanning the gap. This CDR3 has 15 amino acids. Per the germline V gene, CDR1 is SGDLS and CDR2 is YYNGEE.